The rows below give T cell receptor beta chains drawn from one sample of a study of blood T cells in healthy people across ages. Each CDR3 protein gets one entry after TCRdb re-called the 5' RACE reads with MiXCR. The sample has about 780,000 distinct CDR3 sequences, around 45% seen once. The sequenced sample consisted of blood. The receptors originated from a man at least 80 years old in good health. CDR3s include the opening cysteine and the closing phenylalanine or tryptophan. The D gene is left open where the match is weak. Part of the rows lack a size; the others show once, few, many or a class for expanded clones.

clone size: NA; J gene: TRBJ2-1; D gene: TRBD1; V gene: TRBV4-3; CDR3 protein: CASSPDRAQYNEQFF; CDR3 DNA: TGCGCCAGCAGCCCAGACAGGGCCCAATACAATGAGCAGTTCTTC
clone size: NA; J gene: TRBJ2-7; D gene: TRBD2; V gene: TRBV11-2; CDR3 protein: CASSLQPGLAGNPYEQYF; CDR3 DNA: TGTGCCAGCAGCCTCCAACCGGGACTAGCGGGAAACCCCTACGAGCAGTACTTC
clone size: NA; J gene: TRBJ2-1; D gene: NA; V gene: TRBV29-1; CDR3 protein: CSVEAGTNNEQFF; CDR3 DNA: TGCAGCGTTGAAGCGGGAACTAACAATGAGCAGTTCTTC
clone size: NA; J gene: TRBJ2-5; D gene: NA; V gene: TRBV3-1; CDR3 protein: CASGQAVAAQYF; CDR3 DNA: TGTGCCAGCGGGCAGGCAGTCGCGGCCCAGTACTTC
clone size: once; J gene: TRBJ1-1; D gene: NA; V gene: TRBV30; CDR3 protein: CAWSVRGFTEAFF; CDR3 DNA: TGTGCCTGGAGTGTTCGTGGGTTCACTGAAGCTTTCTTT
clone size: many; J gene: TRBJ1-5; D gene: NA; V gene: TRBV6-1; CDR3 protein: CASSEVWQPNQPQHF; CDR3 DNA: TGTGCCAGCAGTGAAGTATGGCAGCCGAATCAGCCCCAGCATTTT
clone size: NA; J gene: TRBJ1-1; D gene: TRBD1; V gene: TRBV28; CDR3 protein: CANSPSDRGFEAFF; CDR3 DNA: TGTGCCAACAGTCCCAGTGACAGGGGGTTTGAAGCTTTCTTT
clone size: NA; J gene: TRBJ2-5; D gene: TRBD2; V gene: TRBV5-5; CDR3 protein: CASTREALAGETQYF; CDR3 DNA: TGTGCCAGCACCCGGGAGGCACTAGCGGGAGAGACCCAGTACTTC
clone size: NA; J gene: TRBJ2-3; D gene: NA; V gene: TRBV12-3/TRBV12-4; CDR3 protein: CASSARRGSTDTQYF; CDR3 DNA: TGTGCCAGCAGTGCCAGGAGGGGAAGCACAGATACGCAGTATTTT
clone size: NA; J gene: TRBJ2-5; D gene: NA; V gene: TRBV15; CDR3 protein: CATSNLVETPVPLQRTQYF; CDR3 DNA: TGTGCCACCAGCAACTTAGTGGAGACCCCCGTCCCCCTTCAGAGGACCCAGTACTTC
clone size: NA; J gene: TRBJ2-5; D gene: TRBD1; V gene: TRBV24-1; CDR3 protein: CATSDSGQGARETQYF; CDR3 DNA: TGTGCCACCAGTGATTCCGGACAGGGGGCTCGAGAGACCCAGTACTTC
clone size: few; J gene: TRBJ2-4; D gene: TRBD2; V gene: TRBV20-1; CDR3 protein: CSARDEIGLENIQYF; CDR3 DNA: TGCAGTGCTAGAGATGAGATCGGACTAGAAAACATTCAGTACTTC
clone size: NA; J gene: TRBJ2-7; D gene: NA; V gene: TRBV28; CDR3 protein: CASSLFKTYEQYF; CDR3 DNA: TGTGCCAGCAGTTTGTTCAAGACCTACGAGCAGTACTTC
clone size: once; J gene: TRBJ2-7; D gene: NA; V gene: TRBV11-3; CDR3 protein: CASGLRGGSYNEQYF; CDR3 DNA: TGTGCCAGCGGCTTAAGGGGGGGCTCCTACAATGAGCAGTACTTC
clone size: NA; J gene: TRBJ1-1; D gene: NA; V gene: TRBV3-1; CDR3 protein: CASSRHSNTKAFF; CDR3 DNA: TGTGCCAGCAGCCGACACTCGAACACTAAAGCTTTCTTT
clone size: many; J gene: TRBJ1-6; D gene: TRBD1; V gene: TRBV27; CDR3 protein: CASSLDRGNSPLHF; CDR3 DNA: TGTGCCAGCAGTTTAGACAGGGGTAATTCACCCCTCCACTTT
clone size: NA; J gene: TRBJ2-2; D gene: TRBD1; V gene: TRBV5-6; CDR3 protein: CASSLRTGLIAGELFF; CDR3 DNA: TGTGCCAGCAGCTTACGGACAGGGTTAATCGCCGGGGAGCTGTTTTTT
clone size: NA; J gene: TRBJ2-7; D gene: NA; V gene: TRBV7-2; CDR3 protein: CASSLSQGSYEQYF; CDR3 DNA: TGTGCCAGCAGCTTATCACAGGGATCCTACGAGCAGTACTTC
clone size: NA; J gene: TRBJ2-3; D gene: NA; V gene: TRBV7-2; CDR3 protein: CASSLDLREGTDTQYF; CDR3 DNA: TGTGCCAGCAGCTTAGATCTCCGAGAGGGGACAGATACGCAGTATTTT
clone size: few; J gene: TRBJ2-3; D gene: NA; V gene: TRBV20-1; CDR3 protein: CSARGSSSGHTDTQYF; CDR3 DNA: TGCAGTGCTAGGGGCTCTAGCAGTGGGCACACAGATACGCAGTATTTT
clone size: NA; J gene: TRBJ2-1; D gene: NA; V gene: TRBV15; CDR3 protein: CATSRQFRSEQFF; CDR3 DNA: TGTGCCACCAGCAGGCAGTTTCGCAGTGAGCAGTTCTTC
clone size: few; J gene: TRBJ1-1; D gene: NA; V gene: TRBV6-6; CDR3 protein: CASSRGHNTEAFF; CDR3 DNA: TGTGCCAGCAGTAGAGGCCACAACACTGAAGCTTTCTTT
clone size: NA; J gene: TRBJ2-2; D gene: NA; V gene: TRBV20-1; CDR3 protein: CSASHPAAGELFF; CDR3 DNA: TGCAGTGCTAGTCATCCAGCGGCCGGGGAGCTGTTTTTT
clone size: NA; J gene: TRBJ2-5; D gene: TRBD2; V gene: TRBV10-3; CDR3 protein: CAISESSPQVLAGDEQYF; CDR3 DNA: TGTGCCATCAGTGAGTCGAGTCCCCAGGTACTAGCGGGAGATGAGCAGTACTTC
clone size: NA; J gene: TRBJ2-1; D gene: NA; V gene: TRBV14; CDR3 protein: CASSQGLPEETQFF; CDR3 DNA: TGTGCCAGCAGCCAAGGACTCCCAGAAGAGACCCAGTTCTTC
clone size: many; J gene: TRBJ2-5; D gene: NA; V gene: TRBV10-3; CDR3 protein: CAISEWIYNEQYF; CDR3 DNA: TGTGCCATCAGTGAGTGGATATACAATGAGCAGTACTTC
clone size: many; J gene: TRBJ2-1; D gene: NA; V gene: TRBV9; CDR3 protein: CASSEFGSNYNEQFF; CDR3 DNA: TGTGCCAGCAGCGAATTCGGATCCAACTACAATGAGCAGTTCTTC
clone size: NA; J gene: TRBJ1-5; D gene: NA; V gene: TRBV6-5; CDR3 protein: CASSYSLGSNQPQHF; CDR3 DNA: TGTGCCAGCAGTTACTCCCTAGGTAGCAATCAGCCCCAGCATTTT
clone size: NA; J gene: TRBJ2-3; D gene: NA; V gene: TRBV18; CDR3 protein: CASSPYPGVSTDTQYF; CDR3 DNA: TGTGCCAGCTCACCTTATCCGGGAGTTAGTACAGATACGCAGTATTTT
clone size: NA; J gene: TRBJ2-7; D gene: TRBD2; V gene: TRBV5-1; CDR3 protein: CASSLIEGLAGGNEQYF; CDR3 DNA: TGCGCCAGCAGCTTGATAGAGGGACTAGCGGGAGGAAACGAGCAGTACTTC
clone size: many; J gene: TRBJ2-1; D gene: TRBD1; V gene: TRBV3-1; CDR3 protein: CASSQDGDSSDEQFF; CDR3 DNA: TGTGCCAGCAGCCAAGACGGGGACAGTAGCGATGAGCAGTTCTTC
clone size: NA; J gene: TRBJ2-5; D gene: NA; V gene: TRBV10-3; CDR3 protein: CAISEGTGYETQYF; CDR3 DNA: TGTGCCATCAGTGAGGGTACAGGGTACGAGACCCAGTACTTC
clone size: NA; J gene: TRBJ1-3; D gene: TRBD1; V gene: TRBV4-3; CDR3 protein: CASSQVETGPGNTIYF; CDR3 DNA: TGCGCCAGCAGCCAAGTGGAGACAGGGCCTGGAAACACCATATATTTT
clone size: NA; J gene: TRBJ1-1; D gene: NA; V gene: TRBV7-8; CDR3 protein: CASSLGSLGAEAFF; CDR3 DNA: TGTGCCAGCAGCTTAGGTTCACTCGGGGCTGAAGCTTTCTTT
clone size: many; J gene: TRBJ2-1; D gene: TRBD2; V gene: TRBV9; CDR3 protein: CASSAAGGYNEQFF; CDR3 DNA: TGTGCCAGCAGCGCAGCGGGAGGCTACAATGAGCAGTTCTTC
clone size: NA; J gene: TRBJ2-2; D gene: TRBD2; V gene: TRBV20-1; CDR3 protein: CSATGGPNTGELFF; CDR3 DNA: TGCAGTGCAACGGGAGGCCCGAACACCGGGGAGCTGTTTTTT
clone size: few; J gene: TRBJ2-3; D gene: TRBD2; V gene: TRBV5-1; CDR3 protein: CASSFKLAGFITDTQYF; CDR3 DNA: TGCGCCAGCAGCTTTAAACTAGCGGGATTTATCACAGATACGCAGTATTTT
clone size: many; J gene: TRBJ2-3; D gene: TRBD1; V gene: TRBV6-6; CDR3 protein: CASSYSAGGADTQYF; CDR3 DNA: TGTGCCAGCAGTTACTCCGCAGGGGGCGCAGATACGCAGTATTTT
clone size: few; J gene: TRBJ2-7; D gene: NA; V gene: TRBV2; CDR3 protein: CASSRNGYEQYF; CDR3 DNA: TGTGCCAGCAGTCGGAACGGGTACGAGCAGTACTTC
clone size: NA; J gene: TRBJ1-6; D gene: TRBD1; V gene: TRBV14; CDR3 protein: CASSLLQGSSYNSLLHF; CDR3 DNA: TGTGCCAGCAGCCTCCTACAGGGGAGCTCCTATAATTCACTCCTCCACTTT
clone size: many; J gene: TRBJ1-5; D gene: NA; V gene: TRBV28; CDR3 protein: CASSLGEHQPQHF; CDR3 DNA: TGTGCCAGCAGTTTAGGGGAACATCAGCCCCAGCATTTT
clone size: few; J gene: TRBJ2-3; D gene: NA; V gene: TRBV5-1; CDR3 protein: CASMRDLFTDTQYF; CDR3 DNA: TGCGCCAGCATGAGGGACTTATTCACAGATACGCAGTATTTT
clone size: few; J gene: TRBJ2-7; D gene: TRBD1; V gene: TRBV20-1; CDR3 protein: CSAAQPGQGTYEQYF; CDR3 DNA: TGCAGTGCTGCCCAACCGGGACAGGGTACATACGAGCAGTACTTC
clone size: few; J gene: TRBJ2-6; D gene: NA; V gene: TRBV12-3/TRBV12-4; CDR3 protein: CASSLGQGGTGANVLTF; CDR3 DNA: TGTGCCAGCAGTTTAGGGCAGGGGGGGACTGGGGCCAACGTCCTGACTTTC
clone size: NA; J gene: TRBJ2-5; D gene: TRBD1; V gene: TRBV7-9; CDR3 protein: CASSSRTGALFQETQYF; CDR3 DNA: TGTGCCAGCAGCTCGAGGACAGGGGCCCTTTTCCAAGAGACCCAGTACTTC
clone size: many; J gene: TRBJ2-7; D gene: NA; V gene: TRBV4-3; CDR3 protein: CASSQDELREQYF; CDR3 DNA: TGCGCCAGCAGCCAAGACGAGTTACGGGAGCAGTACTTC
clone size: NA; J gene: TRBJ1-4; D gene: NA; V gene: TRBV11-2; CDR3 protein: CASTLTGKLFF; CDR3 DNA: TGTGCCAGCACCCTTACGGGAAAACTGTTTTTT
clone size: NA; J gene: TRBJ2-3; D gene: NA; V gene: TRBV7-2; CDR3 protein: CASRDTGTSTDTQYF; CDR3 DNA: TGTGCCAGCAGAGACACAGGGACTAGCACAGATACGCAGTATTTT
clone size: NA; J gene: TRBJ1-1; D gene: TRBD1; V gene: TRBV12-3/TRBV12-4; CDR3 protein: CASRRDRVQNTEAFF; CDR3 DNA: TGTGCCAGCAGACGCGACAGGGTACAGAACACTGAAGCTTTCTTT
clone size: few; J gene: TRBJ1-6; D gene: NA; V gene: TRBV12-3/TRBV12-4; CDR3 protein: CASRYGIANSPLHF; CDR3 DNA: TGTGCCAGCAGATACGGAATAGCGAATTCACCCCTCCACTTT
clone size: few; J gene: TRBJ1-2; D gene: NA; V gene: TRBV29-1; CDR3 protein: CSVETVGQGYGYTF; CDR3 DNA: TGCAGCGTTGAAACGGTGGGGCAGGGCTATGGCTACACCTTC
clone size: NA; J gene: TRBJ2-7; D gene: TRBD2; V gene: TRBV5-4; CDR3 protein: CASSPAVSGSSYEQYF; CDR3 DNA: TGTGCCAGCAGCCCAGCAGTCAGCGGGAGCTCCTACGAGCAGTACTTC
clone size: few; J gene: TRBJ2-7; D gene: NA; V gene: TRBV28; CDR3 protein: CASSLYTGDAYEQYF; CDR3 DNA: TGTGCCAGCAGTTTATATACTGGGGATGCCTACGAGCAGTACTTC
clone size: NA; J gene: TRBJ2-3; D gene: TRBD2; V gene: TRBV4-1; CDR3 protein: CASSRLAGGPNTQYF; CDR3 DNA: TGCGCCAGCAGCCGACTAGCGGGAGGGCCGAATACGCAGTATTTT
clone size: NA; J gene: TRBJ1-4; D gene: NA; V gene: TRBV28; CDR3 protein: CASYGYATNEKLFF; CDR3 DNA: TGTGCCAGTTATGGGTACGCAACTAATGAAAAACTGTTTTTT
clone size: NA; J gene: TRBJ2-1; D gene: TRBD1; V gene: TRBV28; CDR3 protein: CASTLGQAYNEQFF; CDR3 DNA: TGTGCCAGCACCTTGGGACAGGCCTACAATGAGCAGTTCTTC
clone size: NA; J gene: TRBJ2-1; D gene: TRBD2; V gene: TRBV2; CDR3 protein: CASSPMGAGGSEQFF; CDR3 DNA: TGTGCCAGCAGTCCCATGGGGGCGGGAGGCAGTGAGCAGTTCTTC
clone size: many; J gene: TRBJ2-7; D gene: TRBD2; V gene: TRBV27; CDR3 protein: CASSPSGSPYEQYF; CDR3 DNA: TGTGCCAGCAGTCCTAGCGGGAGTCCATACGAGCAGTACTTC
clone size: few; J gene: TRBJ2-7; D gene: NA; V gene: TRBV6-1; CDR3 protein: CASSEGSPQGGYEQYF; CDR3 DNA: TGTGCCAGCAGTGAAGGGTCTCCCCAGGGCGGCTACGAGCAGTACTTC